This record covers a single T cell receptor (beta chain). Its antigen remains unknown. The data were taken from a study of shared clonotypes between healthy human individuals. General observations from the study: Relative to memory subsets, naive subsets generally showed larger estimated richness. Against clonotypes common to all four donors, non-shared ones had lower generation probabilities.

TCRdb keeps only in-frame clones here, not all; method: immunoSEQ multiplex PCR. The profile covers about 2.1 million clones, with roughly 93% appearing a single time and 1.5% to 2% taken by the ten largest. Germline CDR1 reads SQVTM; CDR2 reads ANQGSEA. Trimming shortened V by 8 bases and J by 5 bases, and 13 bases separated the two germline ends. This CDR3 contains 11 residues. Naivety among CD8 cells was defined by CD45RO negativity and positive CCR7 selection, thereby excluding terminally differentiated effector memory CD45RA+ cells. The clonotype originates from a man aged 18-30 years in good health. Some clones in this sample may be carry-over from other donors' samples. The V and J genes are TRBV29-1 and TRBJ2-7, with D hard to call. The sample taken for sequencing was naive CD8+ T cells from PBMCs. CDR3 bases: TGCAGCACCCTAGTCGGAAACGAGCAGTACTTC. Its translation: CSTLVGNEQYF.